This T cell receptor beta chain was sequenced for a study of T cells in tuberculosis (dated by TCRdb to the late 2010s). Regarding the study in general: In the study, CD1B tetramers and high-throughput TCR immunosequencing were combined to characterize T cells specific for the mycobacterial lipid antigen glucose monomycolate (GMM). A South African clinical cohort compared IGRA-negative adolescents, IGRA-positive adolescents with latent tuberculosis and adults with active tuberculosis, approximately ten per group. Broader findings and caveats from the paper: An accuracy of just under 90% (AUROC around 0.9) was reached by a classifier using the diverse GMM-specific repertoire, compared with about 65% accuracy when GEM motif frequencies were used. The smaller NN-distances in active tuberculosis patients were driven in part by shorter CDR3-alpha lengths, while the difference seen for TCR-beta was not statistically significant. Clinical samples were chosen by availability of cryopreserved specimens, and active tuberculosis cases were adults while controls were adolescents. Active tuberculosis TCR-alpha repertoires showed smaller mean NN-distances to GMM-specific TCRs than IGRA-negative controls, suggesting clonal expansion of these TCRs.

The immunoSEQ multiplex PCR assay was used to generate TCR libraries, with TCR-beta and/or TCR-alpha/delta assays applied to each sample. The amplified TCR libraries were sequenced using the Illumina high-throughput platform. From the authors' description of their analysis: Clustering and dimensionality reduction were performed using pairwise TCRdist distances among GMM-specific receptors from ex vivo sorted or in vitro expanded T cells. Each clinical repertoire received a mean NN-distance score, defined as the average TCRdist to the nearest 10% of tetramer-positive reference sequences. GEM TCR motif frequency was computed as the fraction of unique TCRs matching known GEM sequences by V/J usage and CDR3 length. Linear discriminant analysis with leave-one-out cross-validation, implemented in scikit-learn, was used to classify active tuberculosis. Held by TCRdb, this immuneACCESS table contains in-frame sequences only and omits some clones. Under half of the omission traces to an unresolved V gene where checked; the cause of the rest is unknown. V, J and clone size reflect that table, while D and trimming were determined from the DNA. This sample comprises 45,000 or so clones, around 96% of them detected only once. Jointly, the top ten make up 7% to 9% of the sample.

At study entry, a tuberculin skin test and the QuantiFERON-TB GOLD In-Tube IGRA were used to screen adolescents for latent tuberculosis infection. Unsorted cryopreserved PBMC were immunosequenced, covering on average about 96,000 T cells per clinical donor. Eleven high schools in the Worcester region of the Western Cape, South Africa, served as enrollment sites for adolescents aged 12 to 18 years. Ten M. tuberculosis-infected and some 10 uninfected adolescents were selected with matching for age and sex. Adolescent PBMC were isolated from freshly drawn heparinized blood by density centrifugation and cryopreserved. This clone was seen a single time. This clone's antigen is unknown. The sample holds no much larger clone one base away, and base qualities are not on file. The sequence came from a donor aged 5 to 30 with latent tuberculosis or without tuberculosis infection. Specimen: PBMCs.

The nucleotide sequence is TGTGCCAGCAGCCGGACCACAGGGTTTCACGAGCAGTACTTC. This yields the protein CASSRTTGFHEQYF. This chain joins TRBV7-9 to TRBJ2-7, with TRBD1 as a weak D call on 6 bases. The junction carries 16 bases between V and J, which are trimmed by 5 bases and 5 bases respectively. The germline V gene (reference sequence) gives CDR1 as SEHNR and CDR2 as FQNEAQ. Reading from cysteine to phenylalanine, the CDR3 counts 14 amino acids. The DNA shown is the 42-base CDR3, in frame from base 1.